A selection of T cell receptor beta chains follows, all from one sample in a study of OX40 agonist ivuxolimab in advanced cancers. Measured with immunoSEQ multiplex PCR; TCRdb has only the in-frame clones, and not every one. The profile covers 71,000 or so clones, with about 88% appearing a single time and approximately 1% taken by the ten largest. This material consisted of CD4+ or CD8+ T cells sorted from blood, taken in a trial of the OX40 agonist ivuxolimab. The receptor source for this set is an adult with an advanced solid tumor such as melanoma, head and neck, liver or kidney cancer. Each CDR3 is given with its conserved first and last residue. The order of the fields is V gene, CDR3 protein.

>TRBV28
CASSLTGSPYNEQFF
>TRBV4-2
CASSQETLGLADRLGGELFF
>TRBV2
CASRPVRHEQFF
>TRBV5-1
CASSSPNRAGAGELFF
>TRBV18
CASSPWTGEGSPLHF
>TRBV19
CASSRGQGETQYF
>TRBV5-1
CASSFWRITVTYEQYF
>TRBV4-1
CASSQEGSRGNQPQHF
>TRBV5-4
CASSLGGSGTDTQYF
>TRBV29-1
CSVWGLAGSYEQYF
>TRBV4-1
CASSQVRFYEQYF
>TRBV5-1
CASSLEGQGTGYTF
>TRBV5-6
CASSTQNGHEQYF
>TRBV7-9
CASSSWDRVSEAFF
>TRBV10-3
CAISEPGLAVKNIQYF
>TRBV28
CASSRQDYGYTF
>TRBV6-4
CASSQTGGTEAFF
>TRBV7-2
CASTIGTPHEQYF
>TRBV6-6
CASSPGNSNEKLFF
>TRBV11-2
CASSLQGATSYEQYF
>TRBV10-3
CAIRKGTGRGASGANVLTF
>TRBV28
CASRGAQTRTDTQYF
>TRBV5-1
CASSLGTSGSSDTQYF
>TRBV5-1
CASSLGTHSNQPQHF
>TRBV4-1
CASSHQLAYEQYF
>TRBV19
CASTGSGGSKNIQYF
>TRBV2
CASSAGQAYGYTF
>TRBV19
CATSDRENEKLFF
>TRBV30
CACRDRLSTGANVLTF
>TRBV11-3
CASSLGGTGNTEAFF
>TRBV29-1
CSATPSGGDTEAFF
>TRBV6-1
CASSEGLAGGIDEQYF
>TRBV9
CASSVGISGTYEQYF
>TRBV9
CASSRSDSNQPQHF
>TRBV7-8
CASSFRQRSEPQHF
>TRBV29-1
CSVEDWTDNEQFF
>TRBV19
CASSPRDRNSGANVLTF
>TRBV27
CASSLSQLNEKLFF
>TRBV30
CAWSVGGDRAYF
>TRBV10-3
CAITQKGAYEQYF
>TRBV2
CASGYGYTF
>TRBV9
CASSVGPAGGTNIQYF
>TRBV9
CASSVGGVNYGYTF
>TRBV5-1
CASRPGVVADTPYNEQFF
>TRBV4-3
CASSQDQRQGQVLTF
>TRBV18
CASSPQDRANTGELFF
>TRBV10-3
CAISTPGLAGENTQYF
>TRBV7-2
CASSLGQYTGELFF
>TRBV9
CASSPRAVGEDGYTF
>TRBV4-3
CASSQDGALISYNEQFF